The 3 T cell receptor beta chains below come from one sample, sequenced in a study of T cell repertoires in cytomegalovirus infection. TCRdb itself ran the reads through MiXCR, one entry per CDR3 protein. The table shows about 920,000 distinct CDR3 sequences, with around a third occurring only once. These receptors' targets are unknown. The source was cultured CD8+ T cells from PBMCs, collected from culture after CMV antigen stimulation. The receptors originated from a human donor in good health (CMV status not recorded). Some clones in this sample may be carry-over from other donors' samples.

There are many counts of this clonotype. The chain employs TRBV20-1 and TRBJ1-5, with a possible D match to TRBD1 (6 bases). Germline V CDR1 and CDR2: DFQATT, SNEGSKA (reference sequence). The CDR3 contains 15 residues. Trimming removed 1 base at V and 2 bases at J, with 12 bases between. The CDR3 DNA follows: TGCAGTGCTAGAGTCGGGGGCGTGGGCAATCAGCCCCAGCATTTT. Protein: CSARVGGVGNQPQHF.

In its sample, this clonotype was seen a few times. The chain couples TRBV6-2 or TRBV6-3 to TRBJ1-5; 8 nucleotides line up with TRBD1. CDR3 length equals 16 residues. CDR1 and CDR2 (germline): MNHEY, SVGEGT. V trimming: 0 bases; J trimming: 2 bases; junction bases outside the gene matches: 3. In DNA form, the CDR3 reads TGTGCCAGCAGTTACTCTGGACAGGGCGGCAATCAGCCCCAGCATTTT. Protein sequence: CASSYSGQGGNQPQHF.

The CDR3 sequence: CASGEPTGASGSYNEQFF. CDR3 nucleotides: TGTGCTAGCGGGGAACCGACCGGGGCTAGCGGCTCCTACAATGAGCAGTTCTTC. The chain combines TRBV12-5 with TRBJ2-1, with TRBD2 matching 7 bases. The CDR3 has 18 amino acids. The germline V gene encodes CDR1 LGHNT and CDR2 FRNRAP. After removal of 9 bases from V and 0 bases from J, the junction contained 17 bases not matched to a gene.